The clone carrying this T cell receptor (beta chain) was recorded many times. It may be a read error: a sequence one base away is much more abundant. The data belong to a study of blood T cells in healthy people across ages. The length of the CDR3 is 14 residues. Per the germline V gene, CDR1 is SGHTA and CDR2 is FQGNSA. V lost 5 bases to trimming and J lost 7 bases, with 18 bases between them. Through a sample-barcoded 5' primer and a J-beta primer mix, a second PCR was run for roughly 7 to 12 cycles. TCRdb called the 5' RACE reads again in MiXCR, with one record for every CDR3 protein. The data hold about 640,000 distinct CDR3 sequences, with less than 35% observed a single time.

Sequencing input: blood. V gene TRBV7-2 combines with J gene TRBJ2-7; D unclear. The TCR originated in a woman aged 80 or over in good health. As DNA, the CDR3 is TGTGCCAGCAGCCCTATGGTTCCTAACAATGAGCAGTACTTC. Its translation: CASSPMVPNNEQYF.